This T cell receptor (beta chain) was identified during a study of cytomegalovirus exposure and HLA in healthy donors. Across the whole study: There were fewer than 500 genotyped donors. Of these, roughly 82% fell in the genetic ancestry cluster associated with self-reported Caucasian donors.

It was with 60 Vbeta and 13 Jbeta primers that the PCR ran. The method was immunoSEQ multiplex PCR; TCRdb's version includes in-frame clones alone and lacks a portion of them. The sample has 70,000 or so clones. Looked up from germline, CDR1 is SGDLS and CDR2 is YYNGEE. V lost 0 bases and J 6 bases, leaving 10 bases between the germline ends. The length of the CDR3 is 14 residues. In nominal health when sampled, donors likely had unrecorded immune exposures nonetheless. The sequencing input was PBMCs. The source is a boy between 10 and 17 years old in good health and CMV-seronegative. The chain uses TRBV9 and TRBJ2-1; D is possibly TRBD1 (6 bases). The DNA for the CDR3 is TGTGCCAGCAGCGTAGGGGGACACGGCAATGAGCAGTTCTTC. It is translated as CASSVGGHGNEQFF.